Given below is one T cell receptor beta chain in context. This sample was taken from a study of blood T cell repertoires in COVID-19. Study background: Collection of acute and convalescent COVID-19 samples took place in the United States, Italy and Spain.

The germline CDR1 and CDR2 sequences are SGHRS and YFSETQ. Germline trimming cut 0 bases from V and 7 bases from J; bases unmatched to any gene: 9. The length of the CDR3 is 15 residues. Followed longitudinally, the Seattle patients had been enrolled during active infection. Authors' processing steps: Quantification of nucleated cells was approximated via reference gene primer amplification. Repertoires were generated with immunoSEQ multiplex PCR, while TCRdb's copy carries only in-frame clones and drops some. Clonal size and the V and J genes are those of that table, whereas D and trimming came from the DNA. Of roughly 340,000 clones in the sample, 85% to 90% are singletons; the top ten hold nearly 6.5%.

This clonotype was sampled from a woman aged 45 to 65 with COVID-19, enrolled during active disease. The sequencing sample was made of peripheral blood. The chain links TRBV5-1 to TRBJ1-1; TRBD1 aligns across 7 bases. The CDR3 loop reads CASSLARGGFNEAFF. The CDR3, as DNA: TGCGCCAGCAGCTTGGCTAGAGGGGGCTTTAATGAAGCTTTCTTT. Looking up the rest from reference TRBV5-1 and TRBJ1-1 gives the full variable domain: KAGVTQTPRYLIKTRGQQVTLSCSPISGHRSVSWYQQTPGQGLQFLFEYFSETQRNKGNFPGRFSGRQFSNSRSEMNVSTLELGDSALYLCASSLARGGFNEAFFGQGTRLTVV.